The 17 T cell receptor beta chains below come from one sample, sequenced in a study of blood T cell repertoires in COVID-19. Repertoires were generated with immunoSEQ multiplex PCR, while TCRdb's copy carries only in-frame clones and drops some. The sample consists of over 60,000 clones, roughly 85% of them appearing once. The sequenced material came from peripheral blood. The receptors stem from a man between 35 and 55 years old with acute or convalescent COVID-19.

V is TRBV7-2 and J is TRBJ2-7; 9 nucleotides line up with TRBD1. The CDR3 consists of 13 residues. Trimming took 5 bases from V and 5 from J; bases not matched to a gene: 4. Germline V gives CDR1 SGHTA, CDR2 FQGNSA. The CDR3 DNA reads TGTGCCAGCAGCCCCCGGACAGGGGACGAGCAGTACTTC. Its protein is CASSPRTGDEQYF. Combining the CDR3 with reference TRBV7-2 and TRBJ2-7 gives the whole variable domain GAGVSQSPSNKVTEKGKDVELRCDPISGHTALYWYRQSLGQGLEFLIYFQGNSAPDKSGLPSDRFSAERTGGSVSTLTIQRTQQEDSAVYLCASSPRTGDEQYFGPGTRLTVT.

The V gene is TRBV21-1, the J gene TRBJ1-4. TRBV21-1 is a known pseudogene. The CDR3 is 15 amino acids. The CDR3 is CASSLLGGTNEKLFF. CDR3 bases: TGTGCCAGCAGCCTACTGGGGGGGACTAATGAAAAACTGTTTTTT.

This clone was seen once. The chain couples TRBV7-3 to TRBJ2-3; 10 bases map to TRBD1. The trim removed 0 bases at V and 4 bases at J, leaving 7 bases unmatched. From germline, CDR1 is SGHTA and CDR2 FQGTGA. This CDR3 comprises 17 residues. CDR3 sequence (DNA): TGTGCCAGCAGCTTAACACCTCTCGGACAGGGGGCAGATACGCAGTATTTT. As protein: CASSLTPLGQGADTQYF.

The rearrangement joins TRBV11-2 to TRBJ2-7; 10 bases match TRBD1. This CDR3 has 15 amino acids. CDR1 SGHAT and CDR2 FQNNGV come from the germline V gene. V trimming: 1 base; J trimming: 3 bases; junction bases outside the gene matches: 3. CDR3 sequence: CASSLGGTGVYEQYF. CDR3 DNA: TGTGCCAGCAGCTTAGGGGGGACAGGGGTCTACGAGCAGTACTTC.

This clone was found once. The chain joins TRBV6-5 to TRBJ1-2; D not certain. The CDR3 totals 13 residues. In germline, CDR1 is MNHEY, CDR2 SVGAGI. The germline V and J ends were trimmed by 10 bases and 8 bases, with 20 bases remaining between them. CDR3 in DNA: TGTGCCACCTGGGTTTCCTCTACTAGGGGCTACACCTTC. This codes for CATWVSSTRGYTF.

As regards this clone: Compared with germline, one end of the junction differs, possibly owing to a read error. The chain is built from TRBV6-5 and TRBJ1-6; weak D call: TRBD1 (6 bases). The CDR3 sequence is 13 residues long. Per germline, CDR1 MNHEY and CDR2 SVGAGI. The CDR3 loop reads CASSYGLDSPKIF. DNA for the CDR3: TGTGCCAGCAGTTATGGGCTGGACAGTCCCAAAATCTTT.

The chain joins TRBV11-1 to TRBJ2-2; possibly TRBD1 for D (5 bases). From germline, CDR1 is SGHAT and CDR2 FQDESV (reference sequence). The CDR3 runs to 14 residues. V dropped 3 bases and J dropped 9 bases, with 14 bases sitting between them. Here the CDR3 reads CASSFYRSTRELFF. As DNA, the CDR3 is TGTGCCAGCAGCTTTTACAGGTCCACTCGGGAGCTGTTTTTT.

This clone appeared a single time. CDR3 DNA sequence: TGTGCCACCAGTGATTCCAGGGGGCCGGGTGAAAAACTGTTTTTT. Translation: CATSDSRGPGEKLFF. The chain links TRBV24-1 to TRBJ1-4, with 8 positions matching TRBD1. The ends lost 2 bases at V and 7 bases at J; junction bases unmatched: 5. CDR1 KGHDR and CDR2 SFDVKD come from the germline V gene. The CDR3 runs 15 residues.

This chain joins TRBV21-1 and TRBJ1-5; TRBD1 is the table's D call, not checked against the DNA. TRBV21-1 is shown as a pseudogene. There are 16 residues in the CDR3. CDR3 coding DNA: TGTGCCAGCAACCGGGACAGGGGTGATAGCAATCAGCCCCAGCATTTT. Its translation: CASNRDRGDSNQPQHF.

The chain recombines TRBV27 with TRBJ2-5; possibly TRBD1 for D (5 bases). The CDR3 extends over 13 amino acids. Germline V lookup: CDR1 MNHEY, CDR2 SMNVEV (reference sequence). Trimming left V 6 bases short and J 4 bases short, with 12 bases between. CDR3 in DNA: TGTGCCAGCAGCCCTAGAAGGGGAGAGACCCAGTACTTC. It translates to CASSPRRGETQYF.

The chain links TRBV10-1 to TRBJ2-2; D is perhaps TRBD2 (5 bases). CDR3 size: 13 residues. V was pared by 6 bases and J by 4 bases, with 9 bases between. Germline loops: CDR1 WNHNN, CDR2 SYGVQD (reference sequence). DNA for the CDR3: TGCGCCAGCAGGAGAGGGAGCACCGGGGAGCTGTTTTTT. Encoded protein: CASRRGSTGELFF.

V and J are TRBV7-3 and TRBJ2-2; 11 nucleotides match TRBD2. Germline CDR1 is SGHTA and CDR2 is FQGTGA. This CDR3 region has 15 residues. The V gene end was trimmed by 5 bases and the J gene end by 5 bases; junction bases not matched to a gene: 4. CDR3 protein: CASSPSGGWTGELFF. In DNA form, the CDR3 reads TGTGCCAGCAGCCCTAGCGGGGGGTGGACCGGGGAGCTGTTTTTT. The variable domain in full, completed from reference TRBV7-3 and TRBJ2-2, reads GAGVSQTPSNKVTEKGKYVELRCDPISGHTALYWYRQSLGQGPEFLIYFQGTGAADDSGLPNDRFFAVRPEGSVSTLKIQRTERGDSAVYLCASSPSGGWTGELFFGEGSRLTVL.

The chain has TRBV21-1 and TRBJ1-4; the D call TRBD1 from the table was never checked on the DNA. TRBV21-1 counts as a pseudogene. The CDR3 totals 15 residues. CDR3 in DNA: TGTGCCAGCAACAAAATCAGGGGAACTAATGAAAAACTGTTTTTT. Its protein is CASNKIRGTNEKLFF.

The V call is TRBV25-1, the J call TRBJ2-7; the match to TRBD1 covers 7 bases. The CDR3 length is 14 residues. Germline values: CDR1 MGHDK, CDR2 SYGVNS. The V and J ends lost 3 bases and 2 bases, in that order; junction bases with no gene match: 4. As DNA, the CDR3 is TGTGCCAGCAGTGAGGACAGGCTTCCCTACGAGCAGTACTTC. It yields the protein CASSEDRLPYEQYF.

The chain links TRBV3-1 (or the pseudogene TRBV3-2) to TRBJ2-1, with 9 bases fitting TRBD2. Germline trimming cut 5 bases from V and 1 base from J; bases unmatched to any gene: 6. The CDR3 loop spans 16 amino acids. The germline V gene has CDR1 LGHDT and CDR2 YNNKEL (reference sequence). The CDR3 sequence is CASSLSGGPSYNEQFF. In DNA form, the CDR3 reads TGTGCCAGCAGCTTAAGCGGGGGGCCTTCCTACAATGAGCAGTTCTTC.

This chain uses TRBV11-2 with TRBJ2-2, with a weak D call TRBD1 (5 bases). Germline V gene lookup returns CDR1 SGHAT and CDR2 FQNNGV. V lost 2 bases and J 4 bases, leaving 11 bases between the germline ends. This CDR3 region has 15 residues. The CDR3 sequence is CASSLPGTGTGELFF. The CDR3, as DNA: TGTGCCAGCAGCTTACCGGGTACAGGCACCGGGGAGCTGTTTTTT.

The rearrangement joins TRBV5-1 to TRBJ2-4; TRBD2 agrees at 13 bases. The J segment lost 0 bases and the V segment lost 0 bases, leaving 6 bases of the junction unmatched. The length of the CDR3 is 19 residues. Per germline, CDR1 SGHRS and CDR2 YFSETQ. The CDR3 loop reads CASSLDGTSGALAKNIQYF. CDR3 sequence (DNA): TGCGCCAGCAGCTTGGACGGGACTAGCGGGGCCCTAGCCAAAAACATTCAGTACTTC.